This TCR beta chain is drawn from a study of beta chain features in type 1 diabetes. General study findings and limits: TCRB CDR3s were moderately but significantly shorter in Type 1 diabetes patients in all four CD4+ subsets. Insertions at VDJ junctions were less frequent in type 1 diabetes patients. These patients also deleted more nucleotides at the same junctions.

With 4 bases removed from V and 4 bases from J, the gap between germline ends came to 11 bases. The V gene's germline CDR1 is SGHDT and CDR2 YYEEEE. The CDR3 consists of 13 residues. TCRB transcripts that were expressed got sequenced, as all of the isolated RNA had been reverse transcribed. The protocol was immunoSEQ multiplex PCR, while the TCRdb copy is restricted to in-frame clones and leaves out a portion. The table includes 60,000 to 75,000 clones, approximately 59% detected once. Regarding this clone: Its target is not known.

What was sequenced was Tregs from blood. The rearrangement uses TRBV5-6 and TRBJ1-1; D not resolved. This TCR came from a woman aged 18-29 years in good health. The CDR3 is CASSRGLGTEAFF. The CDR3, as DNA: TGTGCCAGCAGCCGCGGACTGGGCACTGAAGCTTTCTTT.